The 20 T cell receptor beta chains listed next were all sequenced from one sample in a study of blood T cells in healthy people across ages (dated by TCRdb to between 2015 and 2017). Receptor libraries were prepared by 5' RACE. The sample was run on an Illumina HiSeq 2500. A second PCR of roughly 7 to 11 cycles was performed with a sample-barcoded 5' primer and a J-beta primer mix. TCRdb reprocessing: public reads trimmed at Q25 with fastp, clones called with MiXCR, in-frame beta chains kept. Rows are unified per CDR3 protein, each entry keeping the most common DNA and genes. This sample holds around 1.1 million distinct CDR3 sequences; under 40% were observed only once. The ten largest clonotypes hold around 13% of the sample. The sample taken for sequencing was blood. These TCRs come from a man aged 18 to 29 in good health.

The rearrangement joins TRBV5-1 to TRBJ1-1; D uncertain. V was shortened by 2 bases and J by 1 base, with 12 bases between the two germline ends. The germline V gene has CDR1 SGHRS and CDR2 YFSETQ. The CDR3 has 15 amino acids. CDR3 amino acids: CASSFSGGKNTEAFF. The CDR3 bases are TGCGCCAGCAGCTTCAGCGGAGGGAAGAACACTGAAGCTTTCTTT.

V usage is TRBV7-9 and J usage is TRBJ2-1; D is uncertain. The CDR3 spans 14 residues. V dropped 5 bases and J dropped 4 bases, with 12 bases sitting between them. The germline CDR1 and CDR2 sequences are SEHNR and FQNEAQ (reference sequence). Written as DNA, the CDR3 is TGTGCCAGCAGCCTCGTTCGGGCGTACAATGAGCAGTTCTTC. This translates into CASSLVRAYNEQFF.

The genes are TRBV7-2 and TRBJ2-7; D unclear. Germline V lookup: CDR1 SGHTA, CDR2 FQGNSA. Trimming took off 5 bases at V and 3 bases at J, with 11 bases between the two ends. The CDR3 length is 13 residues. This CDR3 is CASSPLPNYEQYF. The CDR3 DNA is TGTGCCAGCAGCCCTTTACCAAACTACGAGCAGTACTTC.

CDR3 in DNA: TGTGCCAGCAGTTTCCGGGACAGGGGGCTCATCCACACCGGGGAGCTGTTTTTT. Translating it yields CASSFRDRGLIHTGELFF. The rearrangement uses TRBV27 and TRBJ2-2; 12 nucleotides align to TRBD1. The CDR3 extends over 18 amino acids. With V trimmed by 3 bases and J by 3 bases, 8 bases remained unmatched. Germline CDR1 and CDR2: MNHEY and SMNVEV (reference sequence).

This clonotype was observed a handful of times. The chain carries TRBV7-2 and TRBJ1-4; 7 positions match TRBD1. Per germline, CDR1 SGHTA and CDR2 FQGNSA. CDR3 length equals 17 residues. Trimming removed 1 base from V and 6 bases from J; junction bases left unmatched: 11. The CDR3 is CASSLGAGRGQHEKLFF. The CDR3 bases are TGTGCCAGCAGCTTAGGTGCAGGGAGGGGGCAGCATGAAAAACTGTTTTTT.

Written as DNA, the CDR3 is TGTGCCAGCAGTTTATTTGAGGTTGAAGTCGATAGGGGGTCTATAGAAGGCTACACCTTC. Translated, it gives CASSLFEVEVDRGSIEGYTF. V is TRBV28 and J is TRBJ1-2; D possibly corresponds to TRBD1 (6 bases). Germline CDR1 reads MDHEN; CDR2 reads SYDVKM. The CDR3 spans 20 residues. V lost 1 base and J 8 bases, leaving 32 bases between the germline ends.

V is TRBV20-1 and J is TRBJ1-4; 10 nucleotides line up with TRBD1. The CDR3 has 17 residues. With 2 bases clipped from V and 7 bases from J, the junction kept 13 bases outside the gene matches. Germline V gene sequence: CDR1 DFQATT, CDR2 SNEGSKA (reference sequence). The CDR3 loop reads CSARPDRGRGAGEKLFF. The CDR3 DNA sequence: TGCAGTGCTAGACCTGACAGGGGGCGAGGGGCAGGTGAAAAACTGTTTTTT.

The chain joins TRBV20-1 to TRBJ2-7; 7 nucleotides align to TRBD1. Germline loops: CDR1 DFQATT, CDR2 SNEGSKA (reference sequence). Trimming cost V 5 bases and J 2 bases; bases outside gene matches: 6. The CDR3 is 13 residues long. The CDR3 coding sequence is TGCAGTGCTGATCACAGGGGTGCCTACGAGCAGTACTTC. Its protein is CSADHRGAYEQYF.

The chain recombines TRBV2 with TRBJ2-6; possibly TRBD1 for D (6 bases). V was cut by 10 bases and J by 0 bases, with 22 bases left in between. Germline loops: CDR1 SNHLY, CDR2 FYNNEI. The CDR3 is made up of 18 amino acids. This chain's CDR3 is CATTWIPTGFSGANVLTF. The DNA for the CDR3 is TGTGCCACCACATGGATACCTACAGGGTTCTCTGGGGCCAACGTCCTGACTTTC.

This clonotype was detected a few times. V is TRBV7-6 and J is TRBJ1-6; D possibly corresponds to TRBD1 (5 bases). The CDR3 runs 14 residues. V was trimmed by 4 bases and J by 7 bases, leaving 11 bases between them. The germline CDR1 and CDR2 sequences are SGHVS and FNYEAQ. CDR3 residues: CASSWGRENSPLHF. The CDR3 region has the DNA TGTGCCAGCAGCTGGGGCCGCGAAAATTCACCCCTCCACTTT.

This clonotype was seen many times. The V call is TRBV12-3 or TRBV12-4, the J call TRBJ2-1; 8 bases agree with TRBD1. The CDR3 has 15 amino acids. V was pared by 5 bases and J by 2 bases, with 5 bases of the junction left unmatched. The CDR3 nucleotides read TGTGCCAGCAGTAACTCAGGGGGCACCTACAATGAGCAGTTCTTC. Translating it yields CASSNSGGTYNEQFF.

The rearrangement joins TRBV20-1 to TRBJ2-1, with 11 bases that match TRBD1. The CDR3 contains 17 residues. J gave up 4 bases and V 4 bases, and 12 bases lay outside the gene matches. Germline V gene lookup returns CDR1 DFQATT and CDR2 SNEGSKA (reference sequence). CDR3 in amino acids: CSATGTGGISGYNEQFF. The CDR3 region has the DNA TGCAGTGCTACCGGGACAGGGGGAATTAGCGGGTACAATGAGCAGTTCTTC.

To note about this clonotype: Sequence at one end of the junction differs from germline and may be a read error. The chain links TRBV12-3 or TRBV12-4 to TRBJ2-1; 9 bases agree with TRBD1. The length of the CDR3 is 14 residues. CDR3 in amino acids: CASRRDREYNERFF. The CDR3 nucleotides are TGTGCCAGCAGGAGGGACAGGGAATACAATGAGCGGTTCTTC.

The chain employs TRBV20-1 and TRBJ1-1; D gene unclear. This CDR3 spans 14 amino acids. The germline V gene encodes CDR1 DFQATT and CDR2 SNEGSKA (reference sequence). Trimming shortened V by 3 bases and J by 0 bases, and 11 bases separated the two germline ends. Written as DNA, the CDR3 is TGCAGTGCTAGCCTCGACTCTATGAACACTGAAGCTTTCTTT. This sequence encodes CSASLDSMNTEAFF.

The chain couples TRBV2 to TRBJ1-5; D is unclear. The CDR3 consists of 16 residues. Germline V CDR1 and CDR2: SNHLY, FYNNEI. V was cut by 4 bases and J by 1 base, with 14 bases left in between. Here the CDR3 DNA reads TGTGCCAGCAGTGGGAGAACTCGATTGAGCAATCAGCCCCAGCATTTT. Its translation: CASSGRTRLSNQPQHF.

The chain couples TRBV24-1 to TRBJ1-2, with D possibly being TRBD1 (5 bases). Trimming took off 3 bases at V and 4 bases at J, with 11 bases between the two ends. Germline loops: CDR1 KGHDR, CDR2 SFDVKD. The CDR3 sequence is 14 residues long. CDR3 DNA sequence: TGTGCCACCAGTGATCCCGCAGGGTCCTATGGCTACACCTTC. The encoded protein is CATSDPAGSYGYTF.

This clonotype came up a few times. V gene TRBV9 combines with J gene TRBJ2-3; a possible D gene is TRBD2 (7 bases). The CDR3 extends over 15 amino acids. Trimming took 1 base from V and 5 from J, leaving 14 bases between them. From germline, CDR1 is SGDLS and CDR2 YYNGEE. The CDR3 loop reads CASSVMGGGIDTQYF. The CDR3 DNA is TGTGCCAGCAGCGTAATGGGAGGGGGGATAGATACGCAGTATTTT.

The rearrangement uses TRBV20-1 and TRBJ1-1, with a possible D match to TRBD1 (6 bases). Trimming shortened V by 2 bases and J by 3 bases, and 16 bases separated the two germline ends. The CDR3 consists of 15 residues. Germline CDR1 reads DFQATT; CDR2 reads SNEGSKA (reference sequence). DNA of the CDR3: TGCAGTGCTAGACCCCCTCAGGGGTGGCACACTGAAGCTTTCTTT. Amino acid sequence: CSARPPQGWHTEAFF.

This clonotype has a handful of counts. The chain recombines TRBV20-1 with TRBJ2-4; D is perhaps TRBD1 (5 bases). CDR1 is DFQATT and CDR2 is SNEGSKA in the germline V gene (reference sequence). Trimming took 0 bases from V and 6 from J, leaving 12 bases between them. This CDR3 has 14 amino acids. The CDR3, as DNA: TGCAGTGCTAGAGATAGGGGTGGTATAAACATTCAGTACTTC. It codes for CSARDRGGINIQYF.

The chain carries TRBV9 and TRBJ2-3, with 9 bases lining up with TRBD2. V dropped 0 bases and J dropped 4; count of bases not matched to a gene: 6. CDR3 length: 16 residues. The germline CDR1 and CDR2 sequences are SGDLS and YYNGEE. The CDR3 sequence: CASSVGVAGEPDTQYF. DNA for the CDR3: TGTGCCAGCAGCGTAGGGGTAGCGGGGGAGCCAGATACGCAGTATTTT.